This TCR beta chain appears in the sequencing data of a study of CD8 T cells in Susac syndrome. Background on the study: Patients with Susac syndrome were therapy-naive, on corticosteroids, or on intravenous immunoglobulin alone at the time that blood was drawn.

Study results and caveats: CD4+ T cell repertoires in Susac syndrome exhibited no evidence of clonal expansion.

Both CD4+ and CD8+ T cells were negatively isolated, and TEMRA cells underwent FACS enrichment. V trimming: 0 bases; J trimming: 8 bases; junction bases outside the gene matches: 7. CDR1 is SGHRS, CDR2 YFSETQ, per germline. CDR3 length: 15 amino acids. Random hexamers were used to reverse transcribe the RNA input (roughly 0.5 to 1 ug). Amplification of TCR beta CDR3 used immunoSEQ multiplex PCR across 54 Vbeta and 13 Jbeta. One entry per CDR3 protein, called by TCRdb with MiXCR from the immunoSEQ multiplex PCR reads. Counted here are under 200,000 distinct CDR3 sequences, roughly 94% occurring once; the ten biggest clones make up approximately 0.11%. This clonotype occurred once. The antigen is undetermined.

The TCR comes from a human donor with Susac syndrome. The rearrangement joins TRBV5-1 to TRBJ1-4, with TRBD1 matching 7 bases. The sample taken for sequencing was CD4+ T cells from PBMCs. As DNA, the CDR3 is TGCGCCAGCAGCTTGGGGACAGGAGGACGGGAAAAACTGTTTTTT. This translates into CASSLGTGGREKLFF.